This T cell receptor beta chain was sequenced during a study of identical twins. With V trimmed by 5 bases and J by 3 bases, 6 bases remained unmatched. CDR3 size: 14 residues. It was template switching that added a universal primer site, and there were unique molecular identifiers on the cDNA. TCRdb independently ran MiXCR on the 5' RACE reads; one entry per CDR3 protein. This table holds 400,000 to 500,000 distinct CDR3 sequences, more than 13% found once. This clonotype was observed at least ten times. A further study also used this sample, focusing on yellow fever vaccine responses in identical twins.

This TCR was recovered from a woman younger than 30 in good health. The chain links TRBV12-3 or TRBV12-4 to TRBJ2-7, with 8 bases that match TRBD1. Source material: CD4+ T cells sorted from blood. The CDR3 spells CASSKGQGIYEQYF. In DNA form, the CDR3 reads TGTGCCAGCAGTAAAGGACAGGGAATCTACGAGCAGTACTTC.